One sample yielded the 20 T cell receptor beta chains listed below, sequenced in a study of tissue T cells after allogeneic stem cell transplantation (dated by TCRdb to the early 2020s). In light of the paper, this sample's time point label describes: recipient (host-origin) PBMCs collected before allo-HCT. Library preparation employed the immunoSEQ multiplex PCR assay. Here the immuneACCESS table is served through TCRdb, limited to in-frame sequences with V and J called. Missing clones are a known gap in these copies; in checked studies unresolved V genes cover under half, and the rest lacks a known reason. This sample has 25,000 to 35,000 clones in its table, and over 75% of those were observed once. The ten largest clones represent roughly 3.5% of the sample. The input for sequencing was blood, taken before transplantation. These TCRs come from a woman aged 18 to 55 who later had graft-versus-host disease after an allogeneic stem cell transplant.

This rearrangement joins TRBV6-2 or TRBV6-3 to TRBJ1-2, with a weak D call TRBD1 (6 bases). Germline V lookup: CDR1 MNHEY, CDR2 SVGEGT. This CDR3 comprises 13 residues. The V gene lost 6 bases and the J gene lost 7 bases, with 15 bases spanning the gap. CDR3 sequence: CASSKPGQSGYTF. DNA of the CDR3: TGTGCCAGCAGCAAGCCGGGACAAAGTGGCTACACCTTC.

V and J are TRBV7-2 and TRBJ1-1; D not resolved. The V and J ends lost 2 bases and 0 bases respectively, with 4 bases between them. This CDR3 is 13 amino acids long. Germline lookup yields CDR1 SGHTA and CDR2 FQGNSA. The CDR3 DNA reads as TGTGCCAGCAGCTTATTGATGAACACTGAAGCTTTCTTT. It translates to CASSLLMNTEAFF.

This chain links TRBV5-1 with TRBJ1-2; D is possibly TRBD1 (6 bases). Per the germline V gene, CDR1 is SGHRS and CDR2 is YFSETQ. Trimming took off 6 bases at V and 2 bases at J, with 14 bases between the two ends. The CDR3 spans 14 residues. CDR3 nucleotides: TGCGCCAGCAAGTCACAGGGAGGCAACTATGGCTACACCTTC. Protein: CASKSQGGNYGYTF.

The chain carries TRBV4-1 and TRBJ1-2, with D hard to call. This CDR3 spans 13 amino acids. V was shortened by 0 bases and J by 7 bases, with 9 bases between the two germline ends. CDR1 is MGHRA, CDR2 YSYEKL, per germline. CDR3 coding DNA: TGCGCCAGCAGCCAAGACAGGAGTGGTGGCTACACCTTC. The encoded protein is CASSQDRSGGYTF.

The CDR3 protein is CASTQGLNNEQFF. The CDR3 DNA reads as TGTGCCAGCACTCAGGGCCTAAACAATGAGCAGTTCTTC. The rearrangement links TRBV7-2 to TRBJ2-1; maybe TRBD1 (5 bases). The germline V gene encodes CDR1 SGHTA and CDR2 FQGNSA. The germline V and J ends were trimmed by 7 bases and 5 bases, with 12 bases remaining between them. This CDR3 has 13 amino acids.

The J gene is TRBJ2-2, the V gene TRBV29-1; D may be TRBD1 (6 bases). Germline V CDR1 and CDR2: SQVTM, ANQGSEA. The CDR3 runs 15 residues. The ends were cut back, 6 bases at V and 3 bases at J, with 17 bases in the middle. CDR3 residues: CSVGPGHRDTGELFF. The CDR3 DNA reads TGCAGCGTCGGCCCGGGACATAGGGACACCGGGGAGCTGTTTTTT.

The chain is built from TRBV6-5 and TRBJ2-2; D possibly corresponds to TRBD1 (6 bases). Germline CDR1 reads MNHEY; CDR2 reads SVGAGI. The V and J ends lost 6 bases and 5 bases respectively, with 16 bases between them. This CDR3 spans 15 amino acids. CDR3 bases: TGTGCCAGCAGGCCCGAGACAGGTTTTACCGGGGAGCTGTTTTTT. As protein: CASRPETGFTGELFF.

The J gene is TRBJ1-2, the V gene TRBV5-4, with 8 bases fitting TRBD1. V lost 4 bases, J lost 7 bases, and 12 bases stayed unmatched. Per germline, CDR1 SGHNT and CDR2 YYREEE (reference sequence). The CDR3 runs to 15 residues. CDR3 bases: TGTGCCAGCAGCAAAACCGGGACAGGAGGGGGTGGCTACACCTTC. Protein product: CASSKTGTGGGGYTF.

V gene TRBV3-1 (or the pseudogene TRBV3-2) combines with J gene TRBJ2-7, with a weak D call TRBD1 (6 bases). The V end was cut by 1 base, the J end by 0 bases, with 13 bases between. The CDR3 spans 16 residues. From germline, CDR1 is LGHDT and CDR2 YNNKEL (reference sequence). For the CDR3, the DNA is TGTGCCAGCAGCCAAGGGTCGACAGGCTCCTCCTACGAGCAGTACTTC. Protein product: CASSQGSTGSSYEQYF.

This clone was found a few times. The V call is TRBV9, the J call TRBJ2-7; D gene unclear. Germline V gives CDR1 SGDLS, CDR2 YYNGEE. The V and J ends lost 4 bases and 3 bases respectively, with 17 bases between them. The CDR3 is 15 amino acids. The CDR3 loop reads CASSPRRTLNYEQYF. CDR3 bases: TGTGCCAGCAGCCCAAGAAGGACGCTTAACTACGAGCAGTACTTC.

The gene calls are TRBV7-9 and TRBJ1-1; a weak D match, TRBD1 (6 bases). This CDR3 region has 15 residues. V lost 3 bases and J 7 bases, leaving 18 bases between the germline ends. The V gene's germline CDR1 is SEHNR and CDR2 FQNEAQ (reference sequence). The DNA of the CDR3 is TGTGCCAGCAGCTTTAGGCTGGACAGCGAGATTGAAGCTTTCTTT. Residues: CASSFRLDSEIEAFF. Using reference TRBV7-9 and TRBJ1-1 for the parts outside the CDR3, the full variable domain is DTGVSQNPRHKITKRGQNVTFRCDPISEHNRLYWYRQTLGQGPEFLTYFQNEAQLEKSRLLSDRFSAERPKGSFSTLEIQRTEQGDSAMYLCASSFRLDSEIEAFFGQGTRLTVV.

The V gene is TRBV4-1, the J gene TRBJ2-7, with 8 bases aligning to TRBD2. The CDR3 sequence is 16 residues long. CDR1 is MGHRA and CDR2 is YSYEKL in the germline V gene. The V and J ends lost 0 bases and 3 bases, in that order; junction bases with no gene match: 7. CDR3 sequence reads: CASSQDGPGLDYEQYF. CDR3 DNA: TGCGCCAGCAGCCAAGACGGACCGGGACTAGACTACGAGCAGTACTTC.

This chain uses TRBV27 with TRBJ1-6; D call uncertain. Germline V gives CDR1 MNHEY, CDR2 SMNVEV (reference sequence). This CDR3 is built from 16 residues. Deletions cut 4 bases from V and 7 bases from J, with 17 bases between. The CDR3 spells CASSSFLAAPNSPLHF. CDR3 nucleotides: TGTGCCAGCAGTTCCTTTCTTGCGGCCCCGAATTCACCCCTCCACTTT.

The chain links TRBV28 to TRBJ2-7; D is perhaps TRBD1 or TRBD2 (5 bases each). Germline loops: CDR1 MDHEN, CDR2 SYDVKM. CDR3 size: 15 residues. Trimming took off 2 bases at V and 1 base at J, with 12 bases between the two ends. CDR3 loop: CASSLLGALSYEQYF. CDR3 sequence (DNA): TGTGCCAGCAGTTTACTCGGGGCCCTTTCCTACGAGCAGTACTTC.

This clone was observed a single time. V usage is TRBV5-6 and J usage is TRBJ2-3, with 7 bases identical to TRBD1. Trimming cost V 4 bases and J 3 bases; bases outside gene matches: 5. Germline V gene sequence: CDR1 SGHDT, CDR2 YYEEEE. The length of the CDR3 is 14 residues. CDR3 sequence reads: CASSLDRWTDTQYF. The CDR3, as DNA: TGTGCCAGCAGCCTGGACAGGTGGACAGATACGCAGTATTTT.

The chain employs TRBV27 and TRBJ2-1, with 11 bases fitting TRBD2. Germline V CDR1 and CDR2: MNHEY, SMNVEV (reference sequence). The CDR3 contains 15 residues. Losses at the gene ends were 4 bases for V and 8 bases for J; bases not matched to a gene: 7. CDR3 bases: TGTGCCAGCAGTTCCCCGACTAGCGGGGTATATGAGCAGTTCTTC. Its translation: CASSSPTSGVYEQFF.

This clone was counted once. The V gene is TRBV6-2 or TRBV6-3, the J gene TRBJ1-2; 7 nucleotides match TRBD1. V gave up 5 bases and J gave up 0 bases; unmatched junction bases: 9. Looked up from germline, CDR1 is MNHEY and CDR2 is SVGEGT. The CDR3 has 16 residues. DNA for the CDR3: TGTGCCAGCAGTACGCCAGGGGGGGGAGCTAACTATGGCTACACCTTC. It codes for CASSTPGGGANYGYTF.

The chain carries TRBV9 and TRBJ2-5; 7 bases align to TRBD2. The V and J ends lost 6 bases and 1 base, in that order; junction bases with no gene match: 3. CDR1 SGDLS and CDR2 YYNGEE come from the germline V gene. The CDR3 length is 13 residues. The CDR3 region has the DNA TGTGCCAGCACCTCTAGCGGCCAAGAGACCCAGTACTTC. The encoded protein is CASTSSGQETQYF.

V usage is TRBV28 and J usage is TRBJ2-5, with 7 bases that match TRBD1. V lost 5 bases to trimming and J lost 4 bases; unmatched junction nucleotides: 19. This CDR3 is built from 18 residues. Germline CDR1 is MDHEN and CDR2 is SYDVKM. In nucleotides, the CDR3 is TGTGCCAGCAGTCCTCAGGGGTTAACAGGGGTTATTGGAGAGACCCAGTACTTC. Its translation: CASSPQGLTGVIGETQYF.

The chain employs TRBV7-2 and TRBJ1-1, with D perhaps matching TRBD1 (5 bases). Germline CDR1 SGHTA, CDR2 FQGNSA. This CDR3 spans 14 amino acids. The germline V and J ends were trimmed by 1 base and 3 bases, with 9 bases remaining between them. CDR3 nucleotide sequence: TGTGCCAGCAGCTTAGTTATGGGGGACACTGAAGCTTTCTTT. Its translation is CASSLVMGDTEAFF.